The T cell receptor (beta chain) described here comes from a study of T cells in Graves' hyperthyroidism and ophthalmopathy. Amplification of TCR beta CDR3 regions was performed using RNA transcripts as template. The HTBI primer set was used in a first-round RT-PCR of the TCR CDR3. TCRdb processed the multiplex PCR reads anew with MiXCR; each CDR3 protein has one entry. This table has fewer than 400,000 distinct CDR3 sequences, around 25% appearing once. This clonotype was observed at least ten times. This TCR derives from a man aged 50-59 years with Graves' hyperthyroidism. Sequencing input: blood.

The chain's CDR3 is CSVVFGAKETQYF. CDR3 in DNA: TGCAGCGTTGTATTTGGGGCAAAAGAGACCCAGTACTTC. The chain has TRBV29-1 and TRBJ2-5, with TRBD1 as a possible D gene (5 bases). Germline lookup yields CDR1 SQVTM and CDR2 ANQGSEA. Trimming removed 4 bases at V and 3 bases at J, with 12 bases between. The CDR3 spans 13 residues.